The rows below give T cell receptor beta chains drawn from one sample of a study of blood T cell repertoires in COVID-19. TCRdb's copy holds only in-frame clones and misses some; the assay was immunoSEQ multiplex PCR. The sample records hundreds of thousands of clones, approximately 89% being singletons. The sample comprised peripheral blood. The source is a woman between 18 and 30 years old who had recovered from COVID-19. Both conserved end residues are part of each CDR3. Each record gives: V gene, J gene, clone size, CDR3 protein. Clone size, where shown, is once, few, many, or a class for clones that have expanded.

V gene: TRBV11-2; J gene: TRBJ2-1; clone size: NA; CDR3 protein: CASRSSGPGNEQFF
V gene: TRBV7-9; J gene: TRBJ1-5; clone size: NA; CDR3 protein: CASSLIVSGGNQPQHF
V gene: TRBV4-3; J gene: TRBJ2-1; clone size: NA; CDR3 protein: CASSRRLGLAGLPSSYNEQFF
V gene: TRBV6-5; J gene: TRBJ2-2; clone size: few; CDR3 protein: CASRRVPNTGELFF
V gene: TRBV27; J gene: TRBJ1-1; clone size: NA; CDR3 protein: CASSGGVWAAEAFF
V gene: TRBV10-2; J gene: TRBJ2-3; clone size: NA; CDR3 protein: CASSEPAAGADTQYF
V gene: TRBV18; J gene: TRBJ2-5; clone size: NA; CDR3 protein: CASSPRTGGETQYF
V gene: TRBV29-1; J gene: TRBJ1-2; clone size: NA; CDR3 protein: CSVDRRTGGRNYGYTF
V gene: TRBV24-1; J gene: TRBJ1-5; clone size: NA; CDR3 protein: CATSDCMTGVNLCQPQHF
V gene: TRBV6-6; J gene: TRBJ2-1; clone size: NA; CDR3 protein: CASSLMGGGRPNEQFF
V gene: TRBV11-2; J gene: TRBJ2-1; clone size: NA; CDR3 protein: CASSPWAGAVNEQFF
V gene: TRBV12-2; J gene: TRBJ2-1; clone size: NA; CDR3 protein: CASRLGEASSYNEQFF
V gene: TRBV30; J gene: TRBJ2-6; clone size: once; CDR3 protein: CAWSRRGFSGANVLTF
V gene: TRBV27; J gene: TRBJ2-2; clone size: NA; CDR3 protein: CASSFWDRHKNTGELFF
V gene: TRBV29-1; J gene: TRBJ1-1; clone size: NA; CDR3 protein: CSVETGGEGTEAFF
V gene: TRBV10-2; J gene: TRBJ1-2; clone size: NA; CDR3 protein: CASTETGGQNYGYTF
V gene: TRBV9; J gene: TRBJ2-3; clone size: NA; CDR3 protein: CASSALAGRTDTQYF
V gene: TRBV28; J gene: TRBJ1-1; clone size: NA; CDR3 protein: CASSKLTGGDAEAFF
V gene: TRBV19; J gene: TRBJ2-2; clone size: NA; CDR3 protein: CASSTQVPGELFF
V gene: TRBV9; J gene: TRBJ2-3; clone size: NA; CDR3 protein: CASRPPRDLQALRSDTQYF
V gene: TRBV2; J gene: TRBJ1-5; clone size: NA; CDR3 protein: CASTSSRGNQPQHF
V gene: TRBV6-6; J gene: TRBJ2-2; clone size: NA; CDR3 protein: CASSSPLGRGTGELFF
V gene: TRBV10-3; J gene: TRBJ1-1; clone size: NA; CDR3 protein: CAISGGTGRVFF
V gene: TRBV6-5; J gene: TRBJ2-1; clone size: NA; CDR3 protein: CASRRDSSSYNEQFF
V gene: TRBV4-3; J gene: TRBJ1-2; clone size: NA; CDR3 protein: CASSQEGTERIYGYTF
V gene: TRBV6-5; J gene: TRBJ1-4; clone size: NA; CDR3 protein: CASRQGNEKLFF
V gene: TRBV28; J gene: TRBJ2-1; clone size: NA; CDR3 protein: CASSLAGAYNEQFF
V gene: TRBV5-3; J gene: TRBJ1-2; clone size: few; CDR3 protein: CARSGDLDRQGGRYGYTF
V gene: TRBV4-3; J gene: TRBJ1-1; clone size: NA; CDR3 protein: CASSQVSGGGEAFF